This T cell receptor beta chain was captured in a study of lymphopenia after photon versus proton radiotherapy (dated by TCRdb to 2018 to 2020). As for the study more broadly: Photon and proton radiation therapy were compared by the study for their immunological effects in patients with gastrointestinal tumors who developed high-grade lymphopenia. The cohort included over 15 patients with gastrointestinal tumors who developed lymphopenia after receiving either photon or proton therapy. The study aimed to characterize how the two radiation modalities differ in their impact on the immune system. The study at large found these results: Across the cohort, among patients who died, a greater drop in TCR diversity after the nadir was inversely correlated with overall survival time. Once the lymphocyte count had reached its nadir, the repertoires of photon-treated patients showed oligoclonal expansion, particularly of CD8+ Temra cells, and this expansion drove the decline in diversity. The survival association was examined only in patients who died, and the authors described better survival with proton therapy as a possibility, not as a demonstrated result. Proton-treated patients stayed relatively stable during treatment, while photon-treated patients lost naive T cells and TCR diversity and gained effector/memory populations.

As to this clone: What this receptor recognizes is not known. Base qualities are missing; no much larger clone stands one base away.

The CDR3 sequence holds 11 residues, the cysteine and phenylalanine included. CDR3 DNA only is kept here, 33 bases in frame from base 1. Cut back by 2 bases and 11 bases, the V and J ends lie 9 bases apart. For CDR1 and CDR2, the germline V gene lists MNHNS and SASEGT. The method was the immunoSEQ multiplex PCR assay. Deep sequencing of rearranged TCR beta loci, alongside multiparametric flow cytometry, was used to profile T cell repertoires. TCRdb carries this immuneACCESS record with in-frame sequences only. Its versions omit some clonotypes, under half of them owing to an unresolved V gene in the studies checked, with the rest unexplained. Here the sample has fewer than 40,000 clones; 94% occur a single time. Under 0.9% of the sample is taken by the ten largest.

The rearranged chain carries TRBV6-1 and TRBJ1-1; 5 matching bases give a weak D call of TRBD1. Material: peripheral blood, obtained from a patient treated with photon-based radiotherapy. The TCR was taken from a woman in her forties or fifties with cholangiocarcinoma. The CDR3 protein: CASSESGFAFF. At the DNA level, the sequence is TGTGCCAGCAGTGAATCAGGGTTTGCTTTCTTT.